The 12 T cell receptor beta chains listed next were all sequenced from one sample in a study of blood T cell repertoires in COVID-19. Using immunoSEQ multiplex PCR, the repertoire was profiled, and TCRdb retains in-frame clones only, with some absent. The sample shows approximately 320,000 clones, about 87% of them seen only once. The sample taken for sequencing was PBMCs or T cells enriched from blood (not recorded which). Every receptor here comes from a woman under 30 who had recovered from COVID-19.

The chain uses TRBV18 and TRBJ2-3, with D possibly being TRBD1 (9 bases). V lost 6 bases and J lost 2, with 24 bases in between. The CDR3 has 18 residues. CDR1 KGHSH and CDR2 LQKENI come from the germline V gene. The CDR3 sequence: CASSRQGQGLGFTDTQYF. As DNA, the CDR3 is TGTGCCAGCTCGCGACAGGGACAGGGACTAGGATTCACAGATACGCAGTATTTT.

The chain recombines TRBV5-4 with TRBJ1-2; no reliable D call. With 0 bases removed from V and 4 bases from J, the gap between germline ends came to 16 bases. Germline CDR1 SGHNT, CDR2 YYREEE (reference sequence). CDR3 length: 16 amino acids. The CDR3 sequence is CASSLGPAREGYGYTF. The CDR3 nucleotides are TGTGCCAGCAGCTTGGGGCCGGCGAGGGAGGGCTATGGCTACACCTTC.

This sequence joins TRBV27 and TRBJ1-2; a weak D match, TRBD1 (5 bases). CDR3 length equals 14 residues. Germline V lookup: CDR1 MNHEY, CDR2 SMNVEV (reference sequence). The V end lost 3 bases, the J end lost 6 bases, and 14 bases lay between the germline ends. The CDR3 DNA follows: TGTGCCAGCAGTTTTACCAGGGCCAATAATGGCTACACCTTC. Its protein is CASSFTRANNGYTF.

The table lists this clone with a few counts. The chain couples TRBV2 to TRBJ1-1, with 8 nucleotides matching TRBD1. Germline V gives CDR1 SNHLY, CDR2 FYNNEI. This CDR3 contains 14 residues. J was trimmed by 10 bases and V by 6 bases; bases with no gene match: 13. This CDR3 is CASRPSQGAFRAFF. In DNA, the CDR3 is TGTGCCAGCAGACCGAGCCAGGGGGCGTTTCGAGCTTTCTTT.

This chain links TRBV12-5 with TRBJ2-3; unclear D gene. V lost 6 bases and J lost 4, with 8 bases in between. Germline lookup yields CDR1 LGHNT and CDR2 FRNRAP. CDR3 length: 12 amino acids. The CDR3 DNA reads TGTGCTAGTGGCTCCCTATCAGATACGCAGTATTTT. Translating it yields CASGSLSDTQYF.

This clone was seen just once. V gene TRBV15 combines with J gene TRBJ1-2, with a weak D call TRBD1 (5 bases). Trimming cost V 1 base and J 4 bases, with 7 bases left between them. In germline, CDR1 is LNHNV, CDR2 YYDKDF (reference sequence). This CDR3 is built from 13 residues. The CDR3 reads CATSRATGYGYTF. The CDR3 DNA reads as TGTGCCACCAGCAGAGCTACAGGCTATGGCTACACCTTC.

The V and J genes are TRBV27 and TRBJ2-1, with 8 bases aligning to TRBD1. Germline values: CDR1 MNHEY, CDR2 SMNVEV (reference sequence). The length of the CDR3 is 18 residues. Germline trimming cut 6 bases from V and 2 bases from J; bases unmatched to any gene: 15. The CDR3 here is CASSPLTTGVLAYNEQFF. CDR3 bases: TGTGCCAGCAGCCCCCTTACGACAGGGGTATTGGCCTACAATGAGCAGTTCTTC.

V gene TRBV7-9 combines with J gene TRBJ1-2; tentative D call: TRBD1 (6 bases). The germline V gene encodes CDR1 SEHNR and CDR2 FQNEAQ (reference sequence). Trimming shortened V by 2 bases and J by 1 base, and 17 bases separated the two germline ends. The CDR3 has 17 amino acids. The CDR3 sequence: CASSLWPTRQDNYGYTF. In nucleotides, the CDR3 is TGTGCCAGCAGCTTATGGCCCACAAGACAGGATAACTATGGCTACACCTTC.

The V and J genes are TRBV9 and TRBJ2-7; D possibly corresponds to TRBD2 (6 bases). The CDR3 runs 21 residues. V was pared by 4 bases and J by 3 bases, with 35 bases between. Germline V CDR1 and CDR2: SGDLS, YYNGEE. The CDR3 nucleotides read TGTGCCAGCAGCAACCCCAAGATGAGCGCTATATCCCCAACGGACTACTACGAGCAGTACTTC. Translating gives CASSNPKMSAISPTDYYEQYF.

This chain connects TRBV28 to TRBJ1-5, with 7 bases fitting TRBD1. The V segment lost 6 bases and the J segment 0 bases; nucleotides outside the gene matches: 14. The CDR3 is made up of 18 amino acids. The V gene's germline CDR1 is MDHEN and CDR2 SYDVKM. CDR3 protein: CASSTSQWGQYSNQPQHF. CDR3 bases: TGTGCCAGCAGCACCAGCCAATGGGGACAGTATAGCAATCAGCCCCAGCATTTT.

The rearrangement links TRBV19 to TRBJ1-2; no definite D call. Germline V gene lookup returns CDR1 LNHDA and CDR2 SQIVND (reference sequence). The V gene lost 4 bases and the J gene lost 5 bases, with 17 bases spanning the gap. The CDR3 covers 15 residues. The DNA of the CDR3 is TGTGCCAGTAGTAGCGGGCCAGGAGATCCGTATGGCTACACCTTC. This sequence encodes CASSSGPGDPYGYTF.

This clone has a single count. The gene calls are TRBV5-6 and TRBJ1-4; 8 nucleotides align to TRBD1. V dropped 2 bases and J dropped 8; count of bases not matched to a gene: 5. Germline lookup yields CDR1 SGHDT and CDR2 YYEEEE. There are 14 residues in the CDR3. CDR3 in DNA: TGTGCCAGCAGCTTTGGACAGGGTAAGGAAAAACTGTTTTTT. The encoded protein is CASSFGQGKEKLFF.